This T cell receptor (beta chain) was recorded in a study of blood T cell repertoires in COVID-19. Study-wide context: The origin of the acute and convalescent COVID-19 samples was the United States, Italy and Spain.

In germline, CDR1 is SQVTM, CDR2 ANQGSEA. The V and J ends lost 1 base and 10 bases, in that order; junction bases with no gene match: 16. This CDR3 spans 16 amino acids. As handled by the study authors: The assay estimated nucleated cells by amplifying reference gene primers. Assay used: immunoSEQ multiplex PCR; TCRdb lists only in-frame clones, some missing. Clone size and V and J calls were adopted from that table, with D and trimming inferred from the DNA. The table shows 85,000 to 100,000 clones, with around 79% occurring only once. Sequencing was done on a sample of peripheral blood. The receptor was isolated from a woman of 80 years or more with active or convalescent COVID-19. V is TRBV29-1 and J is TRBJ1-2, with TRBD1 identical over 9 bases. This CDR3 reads CSVEVWTGDFIRYYTF. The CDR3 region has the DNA TGCAGCGTTGAAGTCTGGACAGGGGATTTTATCAGATACTACACCTTC.